One sample yielded the 7 T cell receptor beta chains listed below, sequenced in a study of OX40 agonist ivuxolimab in advanced cancers. Libraries were prepared by immunoSEQ multiplex PCR; TCRdb keeps only in-frame clonotypes and omits some of them. The data hold 70,000 to 85,000 clones, with approximately 91% observed a single time. The sequences come from CD4+ or CD8+ T cells sorted from blood, collected in a trial of the OX40 agonist ivuxolimab. Receptor source: an adult with an advanced solid tumor such as melanoma, head and neck, liver or kidney cancer.

Here the CDR3 DNA reads TGCGCCATGGGGTTCTCGGTGGGGCAGGGGGTGAACACCGGGGAGCTGTTTTTT. Its translation: CAMGFSVGQGVNTGELFF. The genes are TRBV4-1 and TRBJ2-2; TRBD1 aligns across 7 bases. The germline V gene encodes CDR1 MGHRA and CDR2 YSYEKL. The CDR3 is 18 amino acids. V shed 10 bases and J 1 base; nucleotides not matched to a gene: 18.

The V call is TRBV5-1, the J call TRBJ2-1, with D perhaps TRBD1 (6 bases). The ends were cut back, 3 bases at V and 10 bases at J, with 23 bases in the middle. Germline-derived CDR1 and CDR2 are SGHRS and YFSETQ. CDR3 length: 16 residues. DNA of the CDR3: TGCGCCAGCAGCTGGGGGCGTCCGGCGACTGGGGAAGAGCAGTTCTTC. It translates to CASSWGRPATGEEQFF.

The chain recombines TRBV5-1 with TRBJ1-1, with TRBD1 identical over 8 bases. The CDR3 length is 13 residues. Germline V lookup: CDR1 SGHRS, CDR2 YFSETQ. J lost 4 bases, V lost 8 bases, and 7 bases had no gene match. CDR3 in DNA: TGCGCCAGAAGGACAGGGAGGCTCACTGAAGCTTTCTTT. Translation gives CARRTGRLTEAFF.

The chain combines TRBV4-1 with TRBJ2-7, with D hard to call. Per germline, CDR1 MGHRA and CDR2 YSYEKL. The CDR3 runs to 15 residues. V was pared by 0 bases and J by 4 bases, with 13 bases between. CDR3 coding DNA: TGCGCCAGCAGCCAAGATTTTGGGGTACCTTACGAGCAGTACTTC. It codes for CASSQDFGVPYEQYF.

The chain recombines TRBV28 with TRBJ1-6, with 8 bases identical to TRBD1. This CDR3 contains 14 residues. Germline CDR1 and CDR2: MDHEN and SYDVKM. J was trimmed by 7 bases and V by 5 bases; bases with no gene match: 4. Here the CDR3 DNA reads TGTGCCAGCAGTCTCCGGACAGGGAATTCACCCCTCCACTTT. Amino acids: CASSLRTGNSPLHF.

The gene calls are TRBV7-8 and TRBJ1-1; 10 bases align to TRBD1. Germline loops: CDR1 SGHVS, CDR2 FQNEAQ. V lost 6 bases to trimming and J lost 5 bases; unmatched junction nucleotides: 6. CDR3 length: 14 amino acids. The CDR3, as DNA: TGTGCCAGCAGGACAGGGGGCATTAGGACTGAAGCTTTCTTT. Its translation: CASRTGGIRTEAFF.

This rearrangement joins TRBV28 to TRBJ2-7; D might be TRBD1 or TRBD2, each matching 5 bases. V shed 4 bases and J shed 1 base, with 14 bases lying between them. Germline V lookup: CDR1 MDHEN, CDR2 SYDVKM. This CDR3 spans 15 amino acids. CDR3 DNA sequence: TGTGCCAGCAGTTCCCCCGGGACGTTGTCCTACGAGCAGTACTTC. Translation gives CASSSPGTLSYEQYF.